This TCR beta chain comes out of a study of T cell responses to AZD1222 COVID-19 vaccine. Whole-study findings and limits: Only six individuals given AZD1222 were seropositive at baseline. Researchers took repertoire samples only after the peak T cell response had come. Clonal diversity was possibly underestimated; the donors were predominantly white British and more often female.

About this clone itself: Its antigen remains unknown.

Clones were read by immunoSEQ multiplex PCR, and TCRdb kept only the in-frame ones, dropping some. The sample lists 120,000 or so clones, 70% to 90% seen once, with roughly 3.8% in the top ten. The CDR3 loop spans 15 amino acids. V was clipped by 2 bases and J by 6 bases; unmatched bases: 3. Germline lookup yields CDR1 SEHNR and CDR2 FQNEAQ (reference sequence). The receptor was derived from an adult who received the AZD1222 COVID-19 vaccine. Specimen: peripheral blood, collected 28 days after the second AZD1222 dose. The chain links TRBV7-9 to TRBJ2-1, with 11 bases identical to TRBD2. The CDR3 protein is CASSLTSGGINEQFF. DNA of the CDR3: TGTGCCAGCAGCTTAACTAGCGGGGGAATCAATGAGCAGTTCTTC. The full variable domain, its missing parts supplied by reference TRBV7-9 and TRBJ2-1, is DTGVSQNPRHKITKRGQNVTFRCDPISEHNRLYWYRQTLGQGPEFLTYFQNEAQLEKSRLLSDRFSAERPKGSFSTLEIQRTEQGDSAMYLCASSLTSGGINEQFFGPGTRLTVL.